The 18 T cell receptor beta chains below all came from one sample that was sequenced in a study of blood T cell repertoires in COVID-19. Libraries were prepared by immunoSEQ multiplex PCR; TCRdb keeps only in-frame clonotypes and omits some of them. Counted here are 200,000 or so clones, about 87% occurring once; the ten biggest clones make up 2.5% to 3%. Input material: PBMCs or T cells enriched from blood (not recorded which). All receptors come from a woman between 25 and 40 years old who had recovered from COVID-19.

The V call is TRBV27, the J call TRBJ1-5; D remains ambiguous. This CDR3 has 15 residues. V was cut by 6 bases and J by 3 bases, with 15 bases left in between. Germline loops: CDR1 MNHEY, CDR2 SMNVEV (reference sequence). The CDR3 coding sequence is TGTGCCAGCAGCCCGGGGTTGTTCACCAATCAGCCCCAGCATTTT. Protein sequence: CASSPGLFTNQPQHF.

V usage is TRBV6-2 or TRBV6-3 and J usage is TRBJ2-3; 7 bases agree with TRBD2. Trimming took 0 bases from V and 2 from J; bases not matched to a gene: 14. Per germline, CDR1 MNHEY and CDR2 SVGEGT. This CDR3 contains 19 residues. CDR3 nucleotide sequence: TGTGCCAGCAGTTACTCGATGGATAGGGCGGGGGAGTACACAGATACGCAGTATTTT. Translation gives CASSYSMDRAGEYTDTQYF.

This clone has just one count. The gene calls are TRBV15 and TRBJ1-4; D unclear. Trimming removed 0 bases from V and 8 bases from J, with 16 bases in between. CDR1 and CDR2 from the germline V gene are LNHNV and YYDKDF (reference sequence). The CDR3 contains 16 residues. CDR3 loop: CATSRDRGLNSEKLFF. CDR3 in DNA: TGTGCCACCAGCAGAGATCGAGGCTTAAATTCGGAAAAACTGTTTTTT.

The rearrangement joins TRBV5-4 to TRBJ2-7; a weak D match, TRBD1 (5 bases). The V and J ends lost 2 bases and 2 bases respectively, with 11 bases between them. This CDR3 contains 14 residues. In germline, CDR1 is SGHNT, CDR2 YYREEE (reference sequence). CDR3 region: CASSFVDNTYEQYF. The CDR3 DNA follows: TGTGCCAGCAGCTTTGTGGACAATACCTACGAGCAGTACTTC.

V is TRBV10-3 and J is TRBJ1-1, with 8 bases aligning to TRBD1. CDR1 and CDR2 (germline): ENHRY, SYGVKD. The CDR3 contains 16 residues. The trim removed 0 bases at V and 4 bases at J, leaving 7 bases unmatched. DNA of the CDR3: TGTGCCATCAGTGAGTCCCGGGACAGGCTCAGCACTGAAGCTTTCTTT. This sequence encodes CAISESRDRLSTEAFF.

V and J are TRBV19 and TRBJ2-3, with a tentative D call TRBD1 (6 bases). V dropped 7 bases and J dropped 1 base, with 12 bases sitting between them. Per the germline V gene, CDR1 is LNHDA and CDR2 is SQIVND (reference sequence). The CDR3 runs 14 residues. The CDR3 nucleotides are TGTGCCAGTAACGTACAGGGAGGCACAGATACGCAGTATTTT. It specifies CASNVQGGTDTQYF.

The CDR3 sequence: CATSSQYNTGELFF. In DNA form, the CDR3 reads TGTGCCACCAGCAGCCAGTATAACACCGGGGAGCTGTTTTTT. The rearrangement joins TRBV15 to TRBJ2-2; D unclear. Trimming took off 3 bases at V and 2 bases at J, with 7 bases between the two ends. This CDR3 spans 14 amino acids. Germline values: CDR1 LNHNV, CDR2 YYDKDF (reference sequence).

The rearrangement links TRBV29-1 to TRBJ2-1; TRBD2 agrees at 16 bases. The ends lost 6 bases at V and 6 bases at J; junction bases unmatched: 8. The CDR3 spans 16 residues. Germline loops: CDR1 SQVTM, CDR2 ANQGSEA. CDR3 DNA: TGCAGCGTCGTGGGGACTAGCGGGGGGGCCCCCAATGAGCAGTTCTTC. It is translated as CSVVGTSGGAPNEQFF.

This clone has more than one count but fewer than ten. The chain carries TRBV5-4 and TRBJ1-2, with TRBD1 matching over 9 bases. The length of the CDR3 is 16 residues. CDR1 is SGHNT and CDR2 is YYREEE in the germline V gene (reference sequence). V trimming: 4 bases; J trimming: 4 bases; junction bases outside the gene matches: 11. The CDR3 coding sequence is TGTGCCAGCAGCCAGGGACAGGGCGTTCATGGCTATGGCTACACCTTC. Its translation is CASSQGQGVHGYGYTF.

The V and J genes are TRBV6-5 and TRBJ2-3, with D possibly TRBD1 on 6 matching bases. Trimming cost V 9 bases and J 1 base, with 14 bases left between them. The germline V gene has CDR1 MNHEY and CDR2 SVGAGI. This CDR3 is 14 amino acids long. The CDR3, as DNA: TGTGCCAGTAGCCGGGACATCCGCACAGATACGCAGTATTTT. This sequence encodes CASSRDIRTDTQYF.

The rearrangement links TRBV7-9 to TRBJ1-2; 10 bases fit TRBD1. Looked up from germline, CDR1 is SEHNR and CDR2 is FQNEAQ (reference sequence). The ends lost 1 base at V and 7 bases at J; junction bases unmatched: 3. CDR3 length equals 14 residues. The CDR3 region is CASSLGQGAGGYTF. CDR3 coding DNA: TGTGCCAGCAGCTTAGGACAGGGGGCTGGTGGCTACACCTTC.

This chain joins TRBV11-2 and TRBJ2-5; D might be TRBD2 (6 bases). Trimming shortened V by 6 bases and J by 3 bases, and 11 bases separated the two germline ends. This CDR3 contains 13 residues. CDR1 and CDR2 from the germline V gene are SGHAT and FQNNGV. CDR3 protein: CASRLGGEETQYF. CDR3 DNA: TGTGCCAGCAGGCTAGGAGGGGAAGAGACCCAGTACTTC.

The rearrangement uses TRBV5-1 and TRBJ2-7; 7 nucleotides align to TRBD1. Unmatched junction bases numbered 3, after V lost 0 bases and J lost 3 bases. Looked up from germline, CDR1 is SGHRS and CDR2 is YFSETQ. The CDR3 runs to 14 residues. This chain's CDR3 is CASSLGQGLYEQYF. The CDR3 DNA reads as TGCGCCAGCAGCTTGGGACAGGGTCTCTACGAGCAGTACTTC.

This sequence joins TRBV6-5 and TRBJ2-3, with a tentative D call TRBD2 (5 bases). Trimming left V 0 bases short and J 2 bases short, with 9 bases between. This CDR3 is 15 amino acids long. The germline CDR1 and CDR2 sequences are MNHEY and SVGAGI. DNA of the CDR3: TGTGCCAGCAGTTACTCGGGAGAACTCACAGATACGCAGTATTTT. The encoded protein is CASSYSGELTDTQYF.

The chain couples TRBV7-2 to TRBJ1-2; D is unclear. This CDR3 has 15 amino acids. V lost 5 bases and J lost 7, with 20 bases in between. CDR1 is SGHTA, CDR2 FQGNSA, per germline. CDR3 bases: TGTGCCAGCAGCCCCGATCCGGTGACCAGAGGTGGCTACACCTTC. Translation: CASSPDPVTRGGYTF.

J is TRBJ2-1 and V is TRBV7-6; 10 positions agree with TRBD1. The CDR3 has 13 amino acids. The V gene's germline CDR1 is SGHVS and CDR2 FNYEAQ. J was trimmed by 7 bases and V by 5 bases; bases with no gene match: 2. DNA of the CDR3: TGTGCCAGCAGCGTGGACAGGGGGAATGAGCAGTTCTTC. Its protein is CASSVDRGNEQFF.

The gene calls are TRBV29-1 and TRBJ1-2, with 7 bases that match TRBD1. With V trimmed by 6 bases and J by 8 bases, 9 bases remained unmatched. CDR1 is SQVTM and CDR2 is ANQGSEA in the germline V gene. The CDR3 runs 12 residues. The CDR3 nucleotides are TGCAGCGTCAGCAGGGAAGGGGGCGGCTACACCTTC. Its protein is CSVSREGGGYTF.

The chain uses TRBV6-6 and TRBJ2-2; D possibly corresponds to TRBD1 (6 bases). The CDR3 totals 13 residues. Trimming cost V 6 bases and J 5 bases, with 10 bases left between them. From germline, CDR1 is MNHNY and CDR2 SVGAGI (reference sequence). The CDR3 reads CASRSGVTGELFF. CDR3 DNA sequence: TGTGCCAGCAGATCAGGGGTTACCGGGGAGCTGTTTTTT.